This TCR beta chain comes out of a study of blood T cell repertoires in COVID-19 (dated by TCRdb to between 2020 and 2021). Looking at the study overall: Collaborator samples came from the United States, Italy and Spain and covered acute and convalescent phases of COVID-19. A de-identified subject ID, COVID-19 status, age in years and sex were almost always included in the sample metadata. HLA class I and class II types, where available, came from metadata supplied by the sample provider rather than from assay-based typing. The prospective study material was composed of cDNA or gDNA derived from T cells, B-cell-depleted T cells, or PBMCs. Samples were obtained from the ongoing ImmuneRACE study (first 160 participants) and from about 1,300 subjects provided by 6 global collaborators. Deeply sampled blood TCRbeta repertoires from subjects exposed to, actively infected with, or recovered from COVID-19 were included in the dataset. The repertoires were released in a freely available public database meant as a resource for research on the immune response to SARS-CoV-2.

Participants in the prospective study were enrolled through a virtual design, were aged about 18 to 100 years, and lived in about 25 United States geographic areas. To assign participants to cohorts, the prospective study relied on clinical history that participants themselves reported in a screening survey and a study questionnaire. For ImmuneRACE Cohort 3, a participant was defined as recovered based on two consecutive negative NP/OP PCR tests, clearance by a healthcare professional, or resolution of symptoms. In the prospective study, mobile phlebotomists collected whole blood, serum and a nasopharyngeal or oropharyngeal swab from each participant. Prospective study participants could optionally give additional blood draws and questionnaires over an approximately two-month period. Blood samples from the prospective study were shipped frozen or at room temperature prior to DNA extraction. With respect to this clone: What this receptor recognizes is not known. No per-base quality is available; no much larger clone lies one base away.

The CDR3 numbers 14 residues from cysteine through phenylalanine. The sequence is cut down to CDR3 DNA, 42 bases in frame from base 1. The germline V gene (reference sequence) yields LNHDA for CDR1 and SQIVND for CDR2. Clipping removes 3 bases from V and 6 bases from J, with 5 as the unmatched junction base count. Broader findings and caveats from the paper: The quantity of clinical and demographic metadata differed by source and by participant and was supplied without curation.

TCRbeta CDR3 regions were amplified from genomic DNA by means of the immunoSEQ Assay, a bias-controlled multiplex PCR. The authors' pipeline ran thus. Within the assay, amplification of reference gene primers was used to estimate how many nucleated cells each sample contained. To quantify the absolute abundance of each unique TCRbeta CDR3 rearrangement, sequence reads were collapsed and filtered. Productive Simpson clonality was computed per sample as the square root of Simpson's diversity index over productive rearrangements. The source is immuneACCESS, and TCRdb retained only in-frame sequences with V and J called. Part of the clones is not carried over; for the studies checked, unresolved V genes explain less than half of this, and the remainder is unexplained. V, J and clone size derive from that table, while D and trimming were established from the DNA sequence. The sample table contains around 300,000 clones; only one count was recorded for about 93% of them. The ten most abundant clones make up around 1.1% of the sample.

This TCR came from a woman between 25 and 40 years old who had recovered from COVID-19. Specimen: PBMCs or T cells enriched from blood (not recorded which). Rearrangement joined TRBV19 to TRBJ2-4; 7 nucleotides in the junction match TRBD1. The bases read TGTGCCAGTAGTATTGTGGGGACAGCAAACATTCAGTACTTC. It specifies CASSIVGTANIQYF.